This T cell receptor beta chain derives from a study of identifying expanded T cells in peripheral blood. No infections or other immune events were documented during collection. This clone was seen a handful of times. Antigen: not known. General study results and limits: Approximately two-week clone count variance significantly increased as total template count grew.

The CDR3 is 13 residues long. Per the germline V gene, CDR1 is KGHSH and CDR2 is LQKENI. V was cut by 2 bases and J by 2 bases, with 6 bases left in between. Clones were read by immunoSEQ multiplex PCR, and TCRdb kept only the in-frame ones, dropping some. The table records 90,000 to 120,000 clones, around 89% of them present only once. V gene TRBV18 combines with J gene TRBJ1-2, with D possibly TRBD1 on 6 matching bases. Sequenced: blood. The clonotype was recovered from a person between 18 and 75 years old in good health. The CDR3 region is CASSPGGNYGYTF. The CDR3 DNA reads TGTGCCAGCTCACCAGGGGGCAACTATGGCTACACCTTC. Variable domain in full (rest from reference TRBV18 and TRBJ1-2): NAGVMQNPRHLVRRRGQEARLRCSPMKGHSHVYWYRQLPEEGLKFMVYLQKENIIDESGMPKERFSAEFPKEGPSILRIQQVVRGDSAAYFCASSPGGNYGYTFGSGTRLTVV.